Listed below are T cell receptor beta chains from one sample, sequenced in a study of blood T cell repertoires in COVID-19. Only in-frame clones appear in the TCRdb table, and some are missing; sequencing was by immunoSEQ multiplex PCR. Of 250,000 to 300,000 clones in the sample, about nine tenths were seen once. The sequenced material came from peripheral blood. These receptors were collected from a woman aged 50 to 60 who had recovered from COVID-19. Each CDR3 is given with its conserved first and last residue. D genes are given only for firm matches. The size of a clone is reported for some rows only, either as once, few or many, or as a class for expanded clones.

-	once	TRBV9	TRBJ2-2	CASSDELAGTGELFF	TGTGCCAGCAGCGACGAACTAGCTGGCACCGGGGAGCTGTTTTTT
TRBD1	-	TRBV5-1	TRBJ2-7	CASSIQGWNEQYF	TGCGCCAGCAGCATACAGGGGTGGAACGAGCAGTACTTC
-	-	TRBV6-5	TRBJ2-7	CASSYSSADYYEQYF	TGTGCCAGCAGTTACTCGAGTGCGGACTACTACGAGCAGTACTTC
-	-	TRBV15	TRBJ2-2	CATTRGNGTGELFF	TGTGCCACCACTAGGGGGAACGGCACCGGGGAGCTGTTTTTT
-	-	TRBV30	TRBJ2-5	CAWNRRGETQYF	TGTGCCTGGAATCGCAGGGGAGAGACCCAGTACTTC
-	-	TRBV7-9	TRBJ1-4	CASSFPQGTANEKLFF	TGTGCCAGCAGCTTCCCTCAGGGTACGGCTAATGAAAAACTGTTTTTT
-	-	TRBV5-1	TRBJ1-1	CASSLEGTALNTEAFF	TGCGCCAGCAGCTTGGAAGGGACTGCTCTGAACACTGAAGCTTTCTTT
TRBD2	-	TRBV5-1	TRBJ2-1	CASSLRTSGYNEQFF	TGCGCCAGCAGCTTAAGGACTAGCGGCTACAATGAGCAGTTCTTC
-	-	TRBV30	TRBJ2-5	CASGVSGGPQETQYF	TGTGCTTCAGGGGTATCGGGGGGCCCTCAAGAGACCCAGTACTTC
-	-	TRBV10-3	TRBJ2-2	CAISDRQTGELFF	TGTGCCATCAGTGATCGACAGACCGGGGAGCTGTTTTTT
-	-	TRBV18	TRBJ2-7	CASSPAGPYEQYF	TGTGCCAGCTCACCGGCGGGTCCCTACGAGCAGTACTTC
TRBD2	-	TRBV6-4	TRBJ2-5	CASSENSGGQETQYF	TGTGCCAGCAGTGAAAATTCGGGAGGACAAGAGACCCAGTACTTC
-	-	TRBV5-1	TRBJ2-7	CASSGAWGLSGEQYF	TGCGCCAGCAGCGGTGCTTGGGGCCTCTCGGGCGAGCAGTACTTC
-	few	TRBV7-3	TRBJ2-7	CASSLSPDRRYEQYF	TGTGCCAGCAGCTTATCTCCCGACAGGCGATACGAGCAGTACTTC
-	-	TRBV4-3	TRBJ1-1	CASSQAVLNTEAFF	TGCGCCAGCAGCCAGGCGGTCTTGAACACTGAAGCTTTCTTT
TRBD1	-	TRBV6-6	TRBJ1-2	CASSSGTGGFGGYTF	TGTGCCAGCAGTTCCGGGACAGGGGGGTTCGGTGGCTACACCTTC
-	-	TRBV5-1	TRBJ1-3	CASSHPGLDTIYF	TGCGCCAGCTCCCACCCGGGTTTGGACACCATATATTTT
-	-	TRBV9	TRBJ2-7	CASSVGAGPPFSYEQYF	TGTGCCAGCAGCGTAGGGGCGGGACCACCTTTCTCCTACGAGCAGTACTTC
-	-	TRBV18	TRBJ2-3	CASSPRRDTDTQYF	TGTGCCAGCTCACCGAGACGGGACACAGATACGCAGTATTTT
TRBD1	-	TRBV28	TRBJ2-1	CASSLYRQGVDEQFF	TGTGCCAGCAGTTTATACAGACAGGGTGTGGATGAGCAGTTCTTC
-	-	TRBV14	TRBJ2-1	CASSLTNNEQFF	TGTGCCAGCAGCCTTACAAACAATGAGCAGTTCTTC
-	-	TRBV3-1/TRBV3-2	TRBJ2-6	CASSQVPGAGANVLTF	TGTGCCAGCAGCCAAGTCCCCGGAGCTGGGGCCAACGTCCTGACTTTC
TRBD1	-	TRBV7-2	TRBJ1-5	CASSAGTGPNQPQHF	TGTGCCAGCAGCGCTGGGACAGGGCCCAATCAGCCCCAGCATTTT
-	-	TRBV5-1	TRBJ2-7	CASSPAARDISYEQYF	TGCGCCAGCAGCCCAGCGGCCCGGGACATCTCCTACGAGCAGTACTTC
-	-	TRBV6-5	TRBJ1-6	CASSYMGASPLHF	TGTGCCAGCAGTTATATGGGGGCATCACCCCTCCACTTT
TRBD2	-	TRBV7-6	TRBJ2-7	CASSLNVPSGLTYEQYF	TGTGCCAGCAGCTTAAACGTCCCTAGCGGGCTAACCTACGAGCAGTACTTC
-	-	TRBV5-8	TRBJ2-2	CASSSGLAATFSGELFF	TGTGCCAGCAGCTCCGGGTTAGCGGCGACCTTTTCCGGGGAGCTGTTTTTT
TRBD1	-	TRBV28	TRBJ1-5	CASRRPGGGQPQHF	TGTGCCAGCAGGAGACCAGGGGGCGGTCAGCCCCAGCATTTT
-	-	TRBV30	TRBJ2-3	CAWDYSDTQYF	TGTGCCTGGGACTACTCAGATACGCAGTATTTT